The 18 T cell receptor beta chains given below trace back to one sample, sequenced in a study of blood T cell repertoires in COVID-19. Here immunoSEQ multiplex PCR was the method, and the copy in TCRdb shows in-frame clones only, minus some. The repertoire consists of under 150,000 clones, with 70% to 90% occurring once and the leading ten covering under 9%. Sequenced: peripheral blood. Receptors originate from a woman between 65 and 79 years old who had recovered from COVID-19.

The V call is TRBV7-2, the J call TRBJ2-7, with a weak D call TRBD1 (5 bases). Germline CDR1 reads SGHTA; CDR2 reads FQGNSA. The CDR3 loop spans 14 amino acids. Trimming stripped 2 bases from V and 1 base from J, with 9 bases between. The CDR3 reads CASSLQGSSYEQYF. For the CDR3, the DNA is TGTGCCAGCAGCTTACAGGGTAGTTCCTACGAGCAGTACTTC.

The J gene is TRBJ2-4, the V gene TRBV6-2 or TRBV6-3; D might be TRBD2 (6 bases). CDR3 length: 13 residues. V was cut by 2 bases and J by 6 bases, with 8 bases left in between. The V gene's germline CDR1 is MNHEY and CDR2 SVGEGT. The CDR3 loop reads CASSYGGSNIQYF. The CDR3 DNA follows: TGTGCCAGCAGTTACGGGGGGTCAAACATTCAGTACTTC.

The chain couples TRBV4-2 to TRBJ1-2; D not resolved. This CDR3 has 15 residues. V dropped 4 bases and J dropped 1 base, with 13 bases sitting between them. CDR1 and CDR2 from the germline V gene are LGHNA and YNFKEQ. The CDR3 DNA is TGTGCCAGCAGCCTCGAGTACGGGGTTAACTATGGCTACACCTTC. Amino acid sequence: CASSLEYGVNYGYTF.

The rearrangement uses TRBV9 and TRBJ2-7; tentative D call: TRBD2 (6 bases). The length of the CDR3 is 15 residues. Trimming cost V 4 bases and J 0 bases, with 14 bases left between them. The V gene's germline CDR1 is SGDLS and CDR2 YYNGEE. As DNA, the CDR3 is TGTGCCAGCAGCCCCTTCCGGGACTCCTCCTACGAGCAGTACTTC. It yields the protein CASSPFRDSSYEQYF.

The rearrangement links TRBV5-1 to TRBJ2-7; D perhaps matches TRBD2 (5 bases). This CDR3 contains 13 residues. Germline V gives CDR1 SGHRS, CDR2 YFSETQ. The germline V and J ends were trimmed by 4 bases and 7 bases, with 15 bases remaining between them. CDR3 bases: TGCGCCAGCAGCCTTCAGCCCCCGGGGGAGCAGTACTTC. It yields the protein CASSLQPPGEQYF.

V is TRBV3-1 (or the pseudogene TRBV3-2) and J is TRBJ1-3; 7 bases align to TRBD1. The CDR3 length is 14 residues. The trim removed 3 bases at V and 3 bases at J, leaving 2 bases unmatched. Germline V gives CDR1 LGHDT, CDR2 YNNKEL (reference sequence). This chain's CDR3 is CASSHDRVGNTIYF. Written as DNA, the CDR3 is TGTGCCAGCAGCCACGACAGGGTTGGAAACACCATATATTTT.

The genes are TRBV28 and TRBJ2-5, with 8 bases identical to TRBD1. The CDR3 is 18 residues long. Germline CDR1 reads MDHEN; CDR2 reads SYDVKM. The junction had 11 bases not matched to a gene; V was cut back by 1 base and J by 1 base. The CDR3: CASSLSVVTGVLQETQYF. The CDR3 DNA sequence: TGTGCCAGCAGTTTATCGGTTGTGACAGGGGTCCTCCAAGAGACCCAGTACTTC. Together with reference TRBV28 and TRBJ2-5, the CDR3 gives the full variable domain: DVKVTQSSRYLVKRTGEKVFLECVQDMDHENMFWYRQDPGLGLRLIYFSYDVKMKEKGDIPEGYSVSREKKERFSLILESASTNQTSMYLCASSLSVVTGVLQETQYFGPGTRLLVL.

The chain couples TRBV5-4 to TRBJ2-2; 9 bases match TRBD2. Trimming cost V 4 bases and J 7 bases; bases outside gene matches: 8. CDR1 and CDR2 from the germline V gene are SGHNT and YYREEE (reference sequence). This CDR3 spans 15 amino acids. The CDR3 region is CASSRASGIVGELFF. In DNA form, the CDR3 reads TGTGCCAGCAGCCGAGCTAGCGGGATCGTCGGGGAGCTGTTTTTT.

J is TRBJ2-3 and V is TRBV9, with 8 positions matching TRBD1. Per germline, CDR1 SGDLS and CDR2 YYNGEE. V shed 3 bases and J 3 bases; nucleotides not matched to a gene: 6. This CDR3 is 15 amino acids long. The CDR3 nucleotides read TGTGCCAGCAGCGCACGGACAGGGAGGACAGATACGCAGTATTTT. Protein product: CASSARTGRTDTQYF.

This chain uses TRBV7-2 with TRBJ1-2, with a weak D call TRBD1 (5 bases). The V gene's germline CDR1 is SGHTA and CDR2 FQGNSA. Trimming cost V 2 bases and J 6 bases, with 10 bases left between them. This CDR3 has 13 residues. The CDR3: CASSLRGDHGYTF. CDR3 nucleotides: TGTGCCAGCAGCTTACGGGGGGATCATGGCTACACCTTC.

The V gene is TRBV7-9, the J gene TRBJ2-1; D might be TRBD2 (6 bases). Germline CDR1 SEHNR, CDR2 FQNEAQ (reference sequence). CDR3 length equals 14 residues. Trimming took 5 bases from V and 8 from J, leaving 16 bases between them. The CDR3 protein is CASSPPGGIYEQFF. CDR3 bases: TGTGCCAGCAGCCCTCCCGGGGGTATCTATGAGCAGTTCTTC.

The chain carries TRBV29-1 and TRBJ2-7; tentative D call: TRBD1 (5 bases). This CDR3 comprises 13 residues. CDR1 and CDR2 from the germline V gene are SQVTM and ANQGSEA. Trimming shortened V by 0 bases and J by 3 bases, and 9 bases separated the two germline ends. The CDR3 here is CSVEDRDNYEQYF. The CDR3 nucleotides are TGCAGCGTTGAAGACAGGGATAACTACGAGCAGTACTTC.

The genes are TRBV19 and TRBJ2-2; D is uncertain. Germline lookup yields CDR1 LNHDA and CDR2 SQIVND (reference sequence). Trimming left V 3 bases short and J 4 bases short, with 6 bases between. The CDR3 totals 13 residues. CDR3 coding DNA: TGTGCCAGTAGTATTGTCGGCACCGGGGAGCTGTTTTTT. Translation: CASSIVGTGELFF. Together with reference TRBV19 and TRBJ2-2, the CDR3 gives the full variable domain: DGGITQSPKYLFRKEGQNVTLSCEQNLNHDAMYWYRQDPGQGLRLIYYSQIVNDFQKGDIAEGYSVSREKKESFPLTVTSAQKNPTAFYLCASSIVGTGELFFGEGSRLTVL.

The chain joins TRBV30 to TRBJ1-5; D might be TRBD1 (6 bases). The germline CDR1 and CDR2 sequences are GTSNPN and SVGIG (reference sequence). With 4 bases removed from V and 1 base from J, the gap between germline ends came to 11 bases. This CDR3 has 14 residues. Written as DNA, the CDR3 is TGTGCCTGGACCGCCGGACAGAGCAATCAGCCCCAGCATTTT. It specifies CAWTAGQSNQPQHF.

CDR3 DNA: TGTGCCAGCAGCGTGGGGACTAGCGGAAACAATGAGCAGTTCTTC. Translated, it gives CASSVGTSGNNEQFF. V and J are TRBV9 and TRBJ2-1; 11 nucleotides agree with TRBD2. The trim removed 2 bases at V and 5 bases at J, leaving 3 bases unmatched. The germline CDR1 and CDR2 sequences are SGDLS and YYNGEE. The CDR3 is made up of 15 amino acids.

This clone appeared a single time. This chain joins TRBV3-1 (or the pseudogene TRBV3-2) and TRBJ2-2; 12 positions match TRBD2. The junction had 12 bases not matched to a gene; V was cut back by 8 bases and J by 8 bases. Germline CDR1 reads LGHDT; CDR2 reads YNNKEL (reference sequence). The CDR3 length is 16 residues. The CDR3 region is CASRMTSGGWGGELFF. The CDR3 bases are TGTGCCAGCCGGATGACTAGCGGGGGCTGGGGAGGGGAGCTGTTTTTT.

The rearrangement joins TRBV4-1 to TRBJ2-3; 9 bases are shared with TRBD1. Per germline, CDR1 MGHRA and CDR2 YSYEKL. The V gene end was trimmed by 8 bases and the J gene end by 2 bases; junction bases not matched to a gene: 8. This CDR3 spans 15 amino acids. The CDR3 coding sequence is TGCGCCAGCTCCTCCTGGACAGGGGCCACAGATACGCAGTATTTT. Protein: CASSSWTGATDTQYF.

The CDR3 sequence: CASSLSGTGGHTEAFF. The CDR3 DNA reads as TGTGCCAGCAGCTTAAGTGGGACAGGGGGGCACACTGAAGCTTTCTTT. The chain recombines TRBV7-3 with TRBJ1-1; 11 nucleotides agree with TRBD1. The ends lost 1 base at V and 3 bases at J; junction bases unmatched: 4. Germline V CDR1 and CDR2: SGHTA, FQGTGA. This CDR3 has 16 residues.